This T cell receptor beta chain originates from a study of OX40 agonist ivuxolimab in advanced cancers. CDR3 length equals 12 residues. CDR1 and CDR2 from the germline V gene are SGHNT and YYREEE (reference sequence). Trimming shortened V by 1 base and J by 5 bases, and 6 bases separated the two germline ends. TCRdb's copy holds only in-frame clones and misses some; the assay was immunoSEQ multiplex PCR. The sample lists 35,000 to 45,000 clones; around 84% were seen once. This rearrangement joins TRBV5-4 to TRBJ1-1; D unclear. The sample here was CD4+ or CD8+ T cells sorted from blood, taken in a trial of the OX40 agonist ivuxolimab. The clonotype was recovered from an adult with an advanced solid tumor such as melanoma, head and neck, liver or kidney cancer. The CDR3 coding sequence is TGTGCCAGCAGCTTGCTGCCAACTGAAGCTTTCTTT. Its protein is CASSLLPTEAFF.